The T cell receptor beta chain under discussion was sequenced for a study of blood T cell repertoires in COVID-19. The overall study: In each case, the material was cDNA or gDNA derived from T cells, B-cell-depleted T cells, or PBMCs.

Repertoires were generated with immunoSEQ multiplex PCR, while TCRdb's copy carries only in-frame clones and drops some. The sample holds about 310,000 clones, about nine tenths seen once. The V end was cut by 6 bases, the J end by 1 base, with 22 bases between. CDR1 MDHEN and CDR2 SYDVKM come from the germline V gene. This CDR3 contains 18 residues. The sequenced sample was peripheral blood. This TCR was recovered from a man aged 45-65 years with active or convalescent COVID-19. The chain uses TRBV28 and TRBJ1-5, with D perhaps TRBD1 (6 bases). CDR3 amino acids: CASSSGQNGIGSNQPQHF. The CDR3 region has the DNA TGTGCCAGCAGCTCGGGACAAAATGGAATCGGAAGCAATCAGCCCCAGCATTTT.